The clone carrying this TCR beta chain was recorded once. Its antigen is not known. Different DNA sequences within this sample yield the same CDR3. A multiplex PCR was run with 60 Vbeta primers and 13 Jbeta primers. Only in-frame clones appear in the TCRdb table, and some are missing; sequencing was by immunoSEQ multiplex PCR. The repertoire has around 190,000 clones, more than 75% of them found once; the top ten carry 14%. This entry is derived from a study of cytomegalovirus exposure and HLA in healthy donors. Study-wide points: In all likelihood, a cluster of highly shared sequence variants was a sequencing artifact. It was reported that TCR beta sequences correctly inferred the HLA-A and HLA-B alleles for most subjects. Researchers reported in a later analysis that a missense DCLRE1C variant was tied to TCR beta V- and J-gene trimming. Immune exposure was documented only through CMV serostatus.

The V and J ends lost 0 bases and 7 bases respectively, with 7 bases between them. The CDR3 is 12 amino acids. CDR1 and CDR2 (germline): SGHRS, YFSETQ. The sequenced sample consisted of PBMCs. V is TRBV5-1 and J is TRBJ1-1, with D possibly TRBD1 on 5 matching bases. The clonotype was recovered from a young woman in good health and CMV-seropositive. The CDR3 nucleotides read TGCGCCAGCAGCTTGGGACAGAGTGAAGCTTTCTTT. Its translation: CASSLGQSEAFF.